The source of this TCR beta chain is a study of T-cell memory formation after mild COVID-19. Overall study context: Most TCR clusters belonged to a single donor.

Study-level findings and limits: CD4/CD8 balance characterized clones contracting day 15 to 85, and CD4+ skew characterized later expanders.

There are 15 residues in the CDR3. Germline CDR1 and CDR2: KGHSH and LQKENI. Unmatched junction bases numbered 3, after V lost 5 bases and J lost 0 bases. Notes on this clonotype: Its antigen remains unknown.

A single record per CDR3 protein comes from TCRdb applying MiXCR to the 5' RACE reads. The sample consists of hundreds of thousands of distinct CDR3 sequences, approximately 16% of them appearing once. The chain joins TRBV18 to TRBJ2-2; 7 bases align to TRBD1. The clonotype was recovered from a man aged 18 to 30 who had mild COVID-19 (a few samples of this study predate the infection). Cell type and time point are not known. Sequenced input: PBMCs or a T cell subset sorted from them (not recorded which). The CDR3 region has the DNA TGTGCCAGCTCAAACAGGGGATCGAACACCGGGGAGCTGTTTTTT. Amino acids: CASSNRGSNTGELFF. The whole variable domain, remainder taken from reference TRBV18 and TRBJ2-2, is NAGVMQNPRHLVRRRGQEARLRCSPMKGHSHVYWYRQLPEEGLKFMVYLQKENIIDESGMPKERFSAEFPKEGPSILRIQQVVRGDSAAYFCASSNRGSNTGELFFGEGSRLTVL.